This T cell receptor (beta chain) was recovered during a study of T cell changes during pregnancy in multiple sclerosis. Germline V CDR1 and CDR2: SGDLS, YYNGEE. V was pared by 7 bases and J by 3 bases, with 4 bases of the junction left unmatched. This CDR3 has 13 residues. TCRdb's copy holds only in-frame clones and misses some; the assay was immunoSEQ multiplex PCR. This sample yields about 80,000 clones, of which about 91% are seen a single time; more than 1.4% belongs to the top ten. The material sequenced was peripheral blood, taken before pregnancy. V usage is TRBV9 and J usage is TRBJ2-1; 7 bases agree with TRBD2. The TCR was taken from a female donor with multiple sclerosis, enrolled in a pregnancy study. Here the CDR3 reads CASEAGNYNEQFF. For the CDR3, the DNA is TGTGCCAGCGAAGCGGGGAACTACAATGAGCAGTTCTTC.